This is a list of T cell receptor beta chains from one sample in a study of T cell responses to AZD1222 COVID-19 vaccine. This table comes from immunoSEQ multiplex PCR, and its TCRdb copy is limited to in-frame clones, with some not included. Of some 120,000 clones in the sample, 87% are singletons; the top ten hold roughly 9.8%. The specimen comprised peripheral blood, sampled on day 0 of AZD1222 vaccination. The receptors come from an adult in good health. CDR3s include the opening cysteine and the closing phenylalanine or tryptophan. The order of the fields is V gene, clone size, D gene, J gene, CDR3 protein, CDR3 DNA. A D gene is named only where the DNA matches it firmly. Only part of the rows carry a size: once, few, many, or a class if the clone is expanded.

v_gene: TRBV30; abundance: few; d_gene: .; j_gene: TRBJ1-5; CDR3aa: CAWSLFDSNQPQHF; CDR3nt: TGTGCCTGGAGTCTTTTTGATAGCAATCAGCCCCAGCATTTT
v_gene: TRBV18; abundance: .; d_gene: .; j_gene: TRBJ1-5; CDR3aa: CASSGNRDNQPQHF; CDR3nt: TGTGCCAGCTCAGGCAACAGGGATAATCAGCCCCAGCATTTT
v_gene: TRBV5-1; abundance: .; d_gene: TRBD1; j_gene: TRBJ1-1; CDR3aa: CASSEQGGTSEAFF; CDR3nt: TGCGCCAGCAGCGAGCAGGGGGGAACCTCTGAAGCTTTCTTT
v_gene: TRBV30; abundance: once; d_gene: .; j_gene: TRBJ2-7; CDR3aa: CAWTRDPSSYEQYF; CDR3nt: TGTGCCTGGACTCGGGACCCCTCATCCTACGAGCAGTACTTC
v_gene: TRBV6-1; abundance: few; d_gene: .; j_gene: TRBJ1-6; CDR3aa: CASSDGPVLGSPLHF; CDR3nt: TGTGCCAGCAGTGATGGGCCAGTTTTAGGTTCACCCCTCCACTTT
v_gene: TRBV24-1; abundance: .; d_gene: .; j_gene: TRBJ1-1; CDR3aa: CATSDRDLPERAFF; CDR3nt: TGTGCCACCAGTGACCGGGACCTACCTGAGCGAGCTTTCTTT
v_gene: TRBV2; abundance: .; d_gene: .; j_gene: TRBJ2-3; CDR3aa: CASSESLASLTEGTQYF; CDR3nt: TGTGCCAGCAGTGAATCTCTAGCCAGCCTCACCGAGGGCACGCAGTATTTT
v_gene: TRBV27; abundance: once; d_gene: .; j_gene: TRBJ1-5; CDR3aa: CASSLRGLNQPQHF; CDR3nt: TGTGCCAGCAGTTTGAGGGGACTCAATCAGCCCCAGCATTTT
v_gene: TRBV19; abundance: .; d_gene: TRBD1; j_gene: TRBJ1-2; CDR3aa: CASQTGADDYTF; CDR3nt: TGTGCCAGCCAGACAGGGGCCGACGACTACACCTTC
v_gene: TRBV3-1/TRBV3-2; abundance: .; d_gene: TRBD1; j_gene: TRBJ1-1; CDR3aa: CASSRGGQGAAEAFF; CDR3nt: TGTGCCAGCAGCCGCGGAGGACAGGGGGCAGCTGAAGCTTTCTTT
v_gene: TRBV2; abundance: .; d_gene: .; j_gene: TRBJ1-4; CDR3aa: CASSDEANATNEKLFF; CDR3nt: TGTGCCAGCAGTGATGAGGCAAACGCAACTAATGAAAAACTGTTTTTT
v_gene: TRBV11-2; abundance: .; d_gene: .; j_gene: TRBJ1-5; CDR3aa: CASSLEGFNQPQHF; CDR3nt: TGTGCCAGCAGCTTAGAAGGGTTCAATCAGCCCCAGCATTTT
v_gene: TRBV3-1/TRBV3-2; abundance: .; d_gene: .; j_gene: TRBJ1-1; CDR3aa: CASSQDHGGAVNTEAFF; CDR3nt: TGTGCCAGCAGCCAAGATCATGGAGGGGCAGTAAACACTGAAGCTTTCTTT
v_gene: TRBV5-1; abundance: .; d_gene: TRBD2; j_gene: TRBJ2-3; CDR3aa: CASSLGLAGYTDTQYF; CDR3nt: TGCGCCAGCAGCTTGGGACTAGCGGGGTACACAGATACGCAGTATTTT
v_gene: TRBV2; abundance: .; d_gene: .; j_gene: TRBJ1-1; CDR3aa: CASRTSLNTEAFF; CDR3nt: TGTGCCAGCAGGACGAGTTTGAACACTGAAGCTTTCTTT
v_gene: TRBV5-6; abundance: .; d_gene: .; j_gene: TRBJ2-7; CDR3aa: CASSLGGGRGEQYF; CDR3nt: TGTGCCAGCAGCTTGGGAGGGGGGAGAGGCGAGCAGTACTTC
v_gene: TRBV27; abundance: .; d_gene: .; j_gene: TRBJ1-5; CDR3aa: CASSLLSGRGNQPQHF; CDR3nt: TGTGCCAGCAGTTTATTATCAGGGAGAGGCAATCAGCCCCAGCATTTT
v_gene: TRBV25-1; abundance: .; d_gene: .; j_gene: TRBJ2-2; CDR3aa: CASSALTYGELFF; CDR3nt: TGTGCCAGCAGTGCCTTAACATACGGGGAGCTGTTTTTT
v_gene: TRBV4-3; abundance: .; d_gene: TRBD1; j_gene: TRBJ2-5; CDR3aa: CASSPTIGQEKTQYF; CDR3nt: TGCGCCAGCAGCCCAACAATAGGACAGGAAAAGACCCAGTACTTC
v_gene: TRBV7-8; abundance: .; d_gene: .; j_gene: TRBJ1-2; CDR3aa: CASSKDSSYGYTF; CDR3nt: TGTGCCAGCAGCAAGGACAGCAGCTATGGCTACACCTTC
v_gene: TRBV28; abundance: once; d_gene: .; j_gene: TRBJ2-7; CDR3aa: CASSPGPMDSIYYYEQYF; CDR3nt: TGTGCCAGCAGTCCTGGCCCAATGGACAGCATTTATTACTACGAGCAGTACTTC
v_gene: TRBV6-5; abundance: .; d_gene: TRBD2; j_gene: TRBJ2-1; CDR3aa: CASSYQLTSGVMQFF; CDR3nt: TGTGCCAGCAGTTACCAACTGACTAGCGGAGTTATGCAGTTCTTC
v_gene: TRBV7-2; abundance: .; d_gene: .; j_gene: TRBJ2-7; CDR3aa: CASSSDRRVSYEQYF; CDR3nt: TGTGCCAGCAGCTCGGACCGGCGGGTTTCCTACGAGCAGTACTTC
v_gene: TRBV9; abundance: .; d_gene: TRBD2; j_gene: TRBJ2-1; CDR3aa: CASSAAGGVYNEQFF; CDR3nt: TGTGCCAGCAGCGCAGCGGGGGGAGTTTACAATGAGCAGTTCTTC
v_gene: TRBV19; abundance: .; d_gene: TRBD1; j_gene: TRBJ1-4; CDR3aa: CASSARDRNEKLFF; CDR3nt: TGTGCCAGTAGTGCAAGGGACAGAAATGAAAAACTGTTTTTT
v_gene: TRBV9; abundance: .; d_gene: TRBD1; j_gene: TRBJ2-6; CDR3aa: CASSGTGGDGANVLTF; CDR3nt: TGTGCCAGCAGCGGGACAGGGGGCGATGGGGCCAACGTCCTGACTTTC
v_gene: TRBV18; abundance: .; d_gene: .; j_gene: TRBJ2-5; CDR3aa: CASSPPGAQETQYF; CDR3nt: TGTGCCAGCTCACCACCGGGGGCACAAGAGACCCAGTACTTC
v_gene: TRBV9; abundance: .; d_gene: TRBD1; j_gene: TRBJ2-3; CDR3aa: CASSVEGQGRDTQYF; CDR3nt: TGTGCCAGCAGCGTAGAGGGACAGGGTAGAGATACGCAGTATTTT
v_gene: TRBV19; abundance: .; d_gene: .; j_gene: TRBJ2-7; CDR3aa: CASSTNRNRVSQQYF; CDR3nt: TGTGCCAGTAGTACCAACCGTAACAGGGTCTCTCAGCAGTACTTC
v_gene: TRBV5-1; abundance: .; d_gene: .; j_gene: TRBJ1-1; CDR3aa: CASSLQANTEAFF; CDR3nt: TGCGCCAGCAGCCTACAGGCGAACACTGAAGCTTTCTTT